The next 16 T cell receptor beta chains were all read from a single sample in a study of cytomegalovirus exposure and HLA in healthy donors (dated by TCRdb to about 2017). Libraries came from the immunoSEQ multiplex PCR assay. For the multiplex PCR, a mixture combining 60 forward primers for TCR Vbeta segments and 13 reverse primers for TCR Jbeta segments was used. Entries here come from immuneACCESS through TCRdb and include only in-frame sequences with V and J called. Some clones fail to appear in such tables; in the studies checked, an unresolved V gene covers under half of the shortfall, and the cause of the remainder is unknown. This sample has approximately 150,000 clones in its table, and approximately 76% of those were observed once. Roughly 5.2% of the sample lies in the top ten. What was sequenced was PBMCs. These receptors were taken from a woman younger than 35 in good health and CMV-seropositive.

V is TRBV7-9 and J is TRBJ1-2; D is unresolved. The CDR3 runs to 14 residues. The germline CDR1 and CDR2 sequences are SEHNR and FQNEAQ (reference sequence). Trimming pared 6 bases from V and 6 bases from J, leaving 17 bases between. The CDR3 DNA sequence: TGTGCCAGCAGTAAACTCGGGAGTTTGGATGGCTACACCTTC. Its protein product is CASSKLGSLDGYTF.

The J gene is TRBJ1-2, the V gene TRBV28; perhaps TRBD1 as D (6 bases). The germline CDR1 and CDR2 sequences are MDHEN and SYDVKM. Trimming took off 4 bases at V and 7 bases at J, with 13 bases between the two ends. This CDR3 has 13 amino acids. The CDR3 loop reads CASSWTVGSGYTF. The DNA for the CDR3 is TGTGCCAGCAGTTGGACAGTGGGTAGTGGCTACACCTTC.

V is TRBV2 and J is TRBJ1-2; tentatively, D is TRBD1 (6 bases). V lost 6 bases, J lost 3 bases, and 14 bases lay in between. In germline, CDR1 is SNHLY, CDR2 FYNNEI. The CDR3 has 14 amino acids. CDR3 sequence: CASSIQGGDYGYTF. CDR3 nucleotide sequence: TGTGCCAGCAGCATACAGGGAGGGGACTATGGCTACACCTTC.

The V and J genes are TRBV5-6 and TRBJ2-7, with 8 bases aligning to TRBD1. V trimming: 3 bases; J trimming: 3 bases; junction bases outside the gene matches: 5. The CDR3 consists of 14 residues. CDR1 and CDR2 (germline): SGHDT, YYEEEE. Written as DNA, the CDR3 is TGTGCCAGCAGCTGGACAGGGCCCTACTACGAGCAGTACTTC. Translation gives CASSWTGPYYEQYF.

This clone has more than one count but fewer than ten. This sequence joins TRBV5-4 and TRBJ2-1; 10 bases are shared with TRBD2. V dropped 1 base and J dropped 10; count of bases not matched to a gene: 11. This CDR3 is built from 16 residues. Germline loops: CDR1 SGHNT, CDR2 YYREEE (reference sequence). CDR3 protein: CASSLRVERGGHEQFF. The CDR3 bases are TGTGCCAGCAGCTTGAGGGTGGAGCGGGGGGGACACGAGCAGTTCTTC.

V is TRBV29-1 and J is TRBJ2-1, with TRBD1 matching 10 bases. The CDR3 covers 14 residues. CDR1 is SQVTM and CDR2 is ANQGSEA in the germline V gene. V dropped 3 bases and J dropped 8; count of bases not matched to a gene: 7. The CDR3 DNA is TGCAGCGTTGATGGGACAGGGGTACCCTATGAGCAGTTCTTC. Amino acid sequence: CSVDGTGVPYEQFF.

This clone was counted a few times. The CDR3 loop reads CASSLRGGIATNEKLFF. CDR3 sequence (DNA): TGTGCCAGCAGCTTGAGGGGCGGAATAGCAACTAATGAAAAACTGTTTTTT. This chain joins TRBV5-5 and TRBJ1-4, with D perhaps TRBD1 (5 bases). The CDR3 has 17 residues. Trimming took 1 base from V and 0 from J, leaving 13 bases between them. CDR1 SGHKS and CDR2 YYEKEE come from the germline V gene (reference sequence).

The V call is TRBV7-3, the J call TRBJ2-1; TRBD2 agrees at 7 bases. V lost 5 bases, J lost 3 bases, and 7 bases stayed unmatched. The V gene's germline CDR1 is SGHTA and CDR2 FQGTGA. The CDR3 is 15 residues long. CDR3 region: CASSPLAGDYNEQFF. Here the CDR3 DNA reads TGTGCCAGCAGCCCCCTGGCGGGGGACTACAATGAGCAGTTCTTC.

The chain combines TRBV4-2 with TRBJ2-5; 10 bases fit TRBD1. This CDR3 spans 15 amino acids. Germline V gives CDR1 LGHNA, CDR2 YNFKEQ. V lost 4 bases, J lost 3 bases, and 5 bases stayed unmatched. The CDR3 sequence is CASSRSGTGEETQYF. The CDR3 nucleotides read TGTGCCAGCAGCCGATCCGGGACAGGGGAAGAGACCCAGTACTTC.

The gene calls are TRBV6-5 and TRBJ1-5; D call uncertain. There are 16 residues in the CDR3. Germline loops: CDR1 MNHEY, CDR2 SVGAGI. V was clipped by 4 bases and J by 6 bases, with 19 bases between them. The CDR3 DNA reads as TGTGCCAGCAGTTCATCGCCAAACGGGGTCGGTCAGCCCCAGCATTTT. It yields the protein CASSSSPNGVGQPQHF.

This clone showed up just a few times. One junction end does not reproduce the germline sequence, and a read error may be involved. This rearrangement joins TRBV7-9 to TRBJ1-1; D gene uncertain. Germline CDR1 and CDR2: SEHNR and FQNEAQ (reference sequence). The CDR3 is 13 residues long. DNA of the CDR3: TGTTCCAGCAGCTTAGAGGTCGTGCGGGTAGCTTTCTTT. This sequence encodes CSSSLEVVRVAFF.

This sequence joins TRBV19 and TRBJ1-1; 9 bases line up with TRBD1. The V and J ends lost 5 bases and 8 bases, in that order; junction bases with no gene match: 3. Germline assignment: CDR1 LNHDA and CDR2 SQIVND (reference sequence). The CDR3 extends over 12 amino acids. CDR3 in amino acids: CASSADRGEAFF. The CDR3 DNA follows: TGTGCCAGTAGTGCCGACAGGGGGGAAGCTTTCTTT.

The chain couples TRBV5-1 to TRBJ2-3; 10 bases fit TRBD2. The ends lost 4 bases at V and 3 bases at J; junction bases unmatched: 5. The CDR3 has 15 residues. Per the germline V gene, CDR1 is SGHRS and CDR2 is YFSETQ. The CDR3 DNA reads TGCGCCAGCAGCCGTAGCGGGGGGCTTACAGATACGCAGTATTTT. Protein sequence: CASSRSGGLTDTQYF.

The CDR3 sequence: CASSEDRYNYGYTF. CDR3 nucleotides: TGTGCCAGCAGCGAGGACAGATACAACTATGGCTACACCTTC. The chain recombines TRBV6-5 with TRBJ1-2; maybe TRBD1 (6 bases). Trimming took 6 bases from V and 2 from J, leaving 13 bases between them. The CDR3 length is 14 residues. Per germline, CDR1 MNHEY and CDR2 SVGAGI.

This chain uses TRBV11-2 with TRBJ2-3, with no clear D. The ends were cut back, 0 bases at V and 4 bases at J, with 5 bases in the middle. This CDR3 region has 13 residues. CDR1 is SGHAT and CDR2 is FQNNGV in the germline V gene. CDR3: CASSLDLADTQYF. CDR3 DNA sequence: TGTGCCAGCAGCTTAGATCTAGCAGATACGCAGTATTTT.

This clone has only a few counts. The rearrangement links TRBV6-4 to TRBJ2-3, with D perhaps matching TRBD2 (7 bases). The CDR3 extends over 15 amino acids. With 6 bases removed from V and 2 bases from J, the gap between germline ends came to 15 bases. Germline CDR1 MRHNA, CDR2 SNTAGT. CDR3 residues: CASSWGGQDTDTQYF. CDR3 in DNA: TGTGCCAGCAGCTGGGGGGGCCAGGACACAGATACGCAGTATTTT.